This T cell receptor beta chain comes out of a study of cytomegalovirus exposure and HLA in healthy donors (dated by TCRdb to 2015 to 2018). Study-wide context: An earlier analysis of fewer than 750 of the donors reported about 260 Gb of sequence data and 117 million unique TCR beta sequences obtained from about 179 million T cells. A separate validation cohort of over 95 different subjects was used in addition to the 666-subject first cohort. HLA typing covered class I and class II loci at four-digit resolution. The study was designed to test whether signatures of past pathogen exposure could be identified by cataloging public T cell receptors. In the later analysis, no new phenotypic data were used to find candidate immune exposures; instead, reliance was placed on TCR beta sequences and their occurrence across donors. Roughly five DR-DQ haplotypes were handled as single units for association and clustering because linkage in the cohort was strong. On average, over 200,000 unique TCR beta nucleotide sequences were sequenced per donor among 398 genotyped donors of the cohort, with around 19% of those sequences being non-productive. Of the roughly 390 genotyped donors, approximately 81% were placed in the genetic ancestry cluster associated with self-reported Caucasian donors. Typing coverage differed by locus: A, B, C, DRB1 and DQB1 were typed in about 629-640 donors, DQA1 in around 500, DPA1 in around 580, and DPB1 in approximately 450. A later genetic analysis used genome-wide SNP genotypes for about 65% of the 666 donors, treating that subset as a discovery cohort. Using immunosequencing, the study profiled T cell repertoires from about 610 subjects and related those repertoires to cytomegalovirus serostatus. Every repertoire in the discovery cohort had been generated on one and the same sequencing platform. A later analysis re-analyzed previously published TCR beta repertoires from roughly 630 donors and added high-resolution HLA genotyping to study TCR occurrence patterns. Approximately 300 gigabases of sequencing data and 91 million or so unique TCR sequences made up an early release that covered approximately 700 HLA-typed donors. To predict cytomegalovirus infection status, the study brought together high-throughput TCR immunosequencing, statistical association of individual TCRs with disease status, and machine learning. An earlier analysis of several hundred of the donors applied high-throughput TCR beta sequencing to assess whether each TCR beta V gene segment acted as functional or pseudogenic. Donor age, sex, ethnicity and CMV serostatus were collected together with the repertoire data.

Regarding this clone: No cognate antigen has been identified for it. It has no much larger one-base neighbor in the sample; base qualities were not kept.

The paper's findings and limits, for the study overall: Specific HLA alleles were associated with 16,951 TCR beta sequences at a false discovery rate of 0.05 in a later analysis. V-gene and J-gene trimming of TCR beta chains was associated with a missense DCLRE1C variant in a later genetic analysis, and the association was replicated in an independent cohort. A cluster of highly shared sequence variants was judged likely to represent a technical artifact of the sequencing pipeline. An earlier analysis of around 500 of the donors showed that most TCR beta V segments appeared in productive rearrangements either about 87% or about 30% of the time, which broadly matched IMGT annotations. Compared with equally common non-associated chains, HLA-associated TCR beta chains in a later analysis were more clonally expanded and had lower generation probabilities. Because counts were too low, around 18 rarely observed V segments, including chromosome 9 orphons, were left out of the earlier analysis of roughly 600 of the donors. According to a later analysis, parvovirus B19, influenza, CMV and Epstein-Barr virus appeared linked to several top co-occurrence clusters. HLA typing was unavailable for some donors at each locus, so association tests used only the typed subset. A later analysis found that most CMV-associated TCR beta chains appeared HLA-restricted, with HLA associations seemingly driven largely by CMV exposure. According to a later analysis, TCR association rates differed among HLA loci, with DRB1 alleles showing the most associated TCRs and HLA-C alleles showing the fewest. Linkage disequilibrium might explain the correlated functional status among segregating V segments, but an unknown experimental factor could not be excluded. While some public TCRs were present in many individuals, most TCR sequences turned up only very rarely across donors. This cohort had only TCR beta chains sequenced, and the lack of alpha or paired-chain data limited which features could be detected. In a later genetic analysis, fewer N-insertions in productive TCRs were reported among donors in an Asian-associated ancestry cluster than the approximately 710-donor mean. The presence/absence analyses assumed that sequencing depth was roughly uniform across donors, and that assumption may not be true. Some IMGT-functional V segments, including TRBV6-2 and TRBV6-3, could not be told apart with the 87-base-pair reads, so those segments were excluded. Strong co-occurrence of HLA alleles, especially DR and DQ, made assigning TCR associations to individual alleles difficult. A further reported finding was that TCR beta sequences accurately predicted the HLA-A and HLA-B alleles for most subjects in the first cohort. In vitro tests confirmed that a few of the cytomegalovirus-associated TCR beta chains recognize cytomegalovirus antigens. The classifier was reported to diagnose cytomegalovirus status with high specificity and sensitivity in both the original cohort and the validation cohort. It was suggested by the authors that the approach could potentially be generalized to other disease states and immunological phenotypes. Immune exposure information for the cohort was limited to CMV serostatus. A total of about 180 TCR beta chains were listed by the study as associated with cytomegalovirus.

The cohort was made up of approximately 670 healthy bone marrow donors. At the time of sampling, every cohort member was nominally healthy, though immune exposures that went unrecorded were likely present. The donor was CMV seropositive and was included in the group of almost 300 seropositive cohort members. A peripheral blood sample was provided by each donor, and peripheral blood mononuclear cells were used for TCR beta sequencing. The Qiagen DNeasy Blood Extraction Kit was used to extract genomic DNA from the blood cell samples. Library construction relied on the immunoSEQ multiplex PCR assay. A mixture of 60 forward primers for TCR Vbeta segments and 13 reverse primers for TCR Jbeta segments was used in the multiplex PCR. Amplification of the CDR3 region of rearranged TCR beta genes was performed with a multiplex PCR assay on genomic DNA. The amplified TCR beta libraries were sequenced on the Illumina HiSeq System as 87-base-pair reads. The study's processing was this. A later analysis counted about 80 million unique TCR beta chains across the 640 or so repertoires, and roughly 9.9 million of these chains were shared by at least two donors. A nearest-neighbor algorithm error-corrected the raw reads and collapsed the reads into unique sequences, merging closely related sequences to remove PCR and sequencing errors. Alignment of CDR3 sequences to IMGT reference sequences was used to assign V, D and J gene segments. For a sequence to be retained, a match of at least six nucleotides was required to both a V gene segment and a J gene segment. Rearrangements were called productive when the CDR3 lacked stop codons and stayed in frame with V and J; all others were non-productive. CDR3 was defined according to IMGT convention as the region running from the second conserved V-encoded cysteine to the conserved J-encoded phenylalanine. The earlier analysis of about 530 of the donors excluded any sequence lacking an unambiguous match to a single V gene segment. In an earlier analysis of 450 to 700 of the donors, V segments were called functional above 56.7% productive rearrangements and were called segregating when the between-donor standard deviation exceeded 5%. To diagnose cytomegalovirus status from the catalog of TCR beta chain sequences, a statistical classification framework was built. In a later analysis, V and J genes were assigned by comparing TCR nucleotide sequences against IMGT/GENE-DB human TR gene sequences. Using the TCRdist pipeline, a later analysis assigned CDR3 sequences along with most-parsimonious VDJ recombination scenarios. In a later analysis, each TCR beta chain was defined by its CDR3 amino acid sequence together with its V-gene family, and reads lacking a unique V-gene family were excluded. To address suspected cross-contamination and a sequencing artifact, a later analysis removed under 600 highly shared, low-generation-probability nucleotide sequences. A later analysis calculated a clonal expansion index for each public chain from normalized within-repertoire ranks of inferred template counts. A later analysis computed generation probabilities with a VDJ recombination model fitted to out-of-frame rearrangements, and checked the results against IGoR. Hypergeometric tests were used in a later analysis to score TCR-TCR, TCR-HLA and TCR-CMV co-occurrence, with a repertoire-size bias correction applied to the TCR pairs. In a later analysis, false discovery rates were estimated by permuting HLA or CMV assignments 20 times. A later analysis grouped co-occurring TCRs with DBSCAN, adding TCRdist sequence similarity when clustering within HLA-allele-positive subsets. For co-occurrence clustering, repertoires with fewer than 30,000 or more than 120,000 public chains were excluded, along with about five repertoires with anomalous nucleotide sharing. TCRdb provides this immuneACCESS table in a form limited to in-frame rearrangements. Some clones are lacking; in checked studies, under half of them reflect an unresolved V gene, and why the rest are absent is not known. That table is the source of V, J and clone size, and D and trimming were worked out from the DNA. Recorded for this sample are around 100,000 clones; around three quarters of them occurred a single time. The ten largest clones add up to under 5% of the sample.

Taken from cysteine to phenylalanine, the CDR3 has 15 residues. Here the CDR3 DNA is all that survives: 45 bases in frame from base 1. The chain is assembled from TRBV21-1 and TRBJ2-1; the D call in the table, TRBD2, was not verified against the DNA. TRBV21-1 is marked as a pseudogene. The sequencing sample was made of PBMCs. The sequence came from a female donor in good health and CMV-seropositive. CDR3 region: CASQLARLHVNEQFF. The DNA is TGTGCCAGCCAACTGGCTAGGCTGCACGTGAATGAGCAGTTCTTC.